The present TCR beta chain was sequenced within a study of shared clonotypes between healthy human individuals. Among the donors, all were Caucasian adults who lived in Nashville, Tennessee. TCRdb's copy holds only in-frame clones and misses some; the assay was immunoSEQ multiplex PCR. The table records 2.3 million or so clones, over 85% of them present only once. Regarding the study as a whole: Rarefaction gave evidence that sorted-subset sequencing remained incomplete despite large depth.

As concerns this clone: Its antigen is still unknown.

The sample comprised naive CD4+ T cells from PBMCs. The sample's subset: CD45RA+ positively selected. This TCR was sampled from a man younger than 35 in good health. Some clones in this sample may be carry-over from other donors' samples.

The CDR3 bases are TGTGCCACCAGCAGGGACACCGGGACTAGCGGGAGGTGGGAGACCCAGTACTTC. It translates to CATSRDTGTSGRWETQYF. The rearrangement uses TRBV15 and TRBJ2-5, with 15 bases identical to TRBD2. The CDR3 sequence is 18 residues long. J was trimmed by 5 bases and V by 3 bases; bases with no gene match: 10. Germline-derived CDR1 and CDR2 are LNHNV and YYDKDF (reference sequence).